The clone carrying this T cell receptor beta chain has just one count. Its antigen is as yet unknown. Distinct nucleotide sequences in the sample also encode this CDR3. The data derive from a study of shared clonotypes between healthy human individuals. Overall study: Every donor yielded three CD4 naive, three CD4 memory, two CD8 naive and one CD8 memory plate.

Study outcomes and limitations: Clonotype sharing among donors was thought likely to change with sequencing depth.

With 4 bases removed from V and 4 bases from J, the gap between germline ends came to 11 bases. The germline CDR1 and CDR2 sequences are SEHNR and FQNEAQ (reference sequence). The CDR3 has 13 residues. Assay: immunoSEQ multiplex PCR; the TCRdb copy retains only in-frame clones and omits some. The sample consists of 2 million to 2.5 million clones, roughly 93% of them appearing once. The sequenced sample consisted of naive CD4+ T cells from PBMCs. Subset meaning: CD45RA+ positively selected. This TCR came from a man between 18 and 35 years old in good health. Some clones in this sample may be carry-over from other donors' samples. The chain is built from TRBV7-9 and TRBJ2-7; D might be TRBD1 or TRBD2, each matching 5 bases. This CDR3 reads CASSSRGSYEQYF. CDR3 sequence (DNA): TGTGCCAGCAGCTCGAGGGGCAGTTACGAGCAGTACTTC.